A single sample is the source of the 24 T cell receptor beta chains below, sequenced in a study of blood T cell repertoires in COVID-19. Sequenced by immunoSEQ multiplex PCR; TCRdb stores in-frame clones only, minus some. This table has a few hundred thousand clones, 80% to 90% appearing once. Sequenced sample: PBMCs or T cells enriched from blood (not recorded which). These receptor sequences come from a man aged 25 to 40 who had recovered from COVID-19.

V and J are TRBV5-1 and TRBJ1-3; D might be TRBD1 (5 bases). Germline V gene sequence: CDR1 SGHRS, CDR2 YFSETQ. Trimming removed 0 bases from V and 0 bases from J, with 10 bases in between. This CDR3 has 16 amino acids. In DNA, the CDR3 is TGCGCCAGCAGCTTGGAACAGGTTAACTCTGGAAACACCATATATTTT. The encoded protein is CASSLEQVNSGNTIYF. Complete variable domain (other parts from reference TRBV5-1 and TRBJ1-3): KAGVTQTPRYLIKTRGQQVTLSCSPISGHRSVSWYQQTPGQGLQFLFEYFSETQRNKGNFPGRFSGRQFSNSRSEMNVSTLELGDSALYLCASSLEQVNSGNTIYFGEGSWLTVV.

V gene TRBV7-2 combines with J gene TRBJ1-1; D gene unclear. This CDR3 region has 15 residues. The V gene's germline CDR1 is SGHTA and CDR2 FQGNSA. V gave up 5 bases and J gave up 4 bases, with 17 bases separating them. Here the CDR3 reads CASSPRTGRGTEAFF. The DNA of the CDR3 is TGTGCCAGCAGCCCAAGGACGGGCCGGGGCACTGAAGCTTTCTTT.

The chain employs TRBV4-1 and TRBJ1-5; no definite D call. The CDR3 runs 14 residues. The germline V gene encodes CDR1 MGHRA and CDR2 YSYEKL. V was pared by 4 bases and J by 0 bases, with 7 bases between. The CDR3 DNA sequence: TGCGCCAGCAGCCCGGGGAATAGCAATCAGCCCCAGCATTTT. Translation: CASSPGNSNQPQHF.

V usage is TRBV5-4 and J usage is TRBJ2-3; 10 positions agree with TRBD2. The V and J ends lost 4 bases and 4 bases, in that order; junction bases with no gene match: 6. CDR3 length equals 15 residues. Germline loops: CDR1 SGHNT, CDR2 YYREEE (reference sequence). The CDR3 DNA follows: TGTGCCAGCAGCCGGGGGAGCGGGGGGGCAGATACGCAGTATTTT. The encoded protein is CASSRGSGGADTQYF.

J is TRBJ1-1 and V is TRBV19; 8 bases are a match to TRBD1. Germline CDR1 reads LNHDA; CDR2 reads SQIVND (reference sequence). The CDR3 spans 13 residues. V lost 6 bases and J lost 4; bases outside the gene matches: 4. The CDR3 bases are TGTGCCAGTAGACACACAGGGGGCACTGAAGCTTTCTTT. Its translation: CASRHTGGTEAFF.

The chain is built from TRBV10-2 and TRBJ2-5; D possibly corresponds to TRBD2 (6 bases). Germline-derived CDR1 and CDR2 are WSHSY and SAAADI. Deletions cut 1 base from V and 2 bases from J, with 8 bases between. CDR3 length equals 14 residues. The CDR3 region has the DNA TGCGCCAGCAGTGAGTGGGGGGTTCAAGAGACCCAGTACTTC. It encodes CASSEWGVQETQYF.

This chain uses TRBV7-6 with TRBJ1-4; D perhaps matches TRBD1 (5 bases). The CDR3 sequence is 14 residues long. CDR1 is SGHVS, CDR2 FNYEAQ, per germline. With 5 bases removed from V and 8 bases from J, the gap between germline ends came to 15 bases. CDR3 sequence: CASSPGGSQEKLFF. The CDR3 coding sequence is TGTGCCAGCAGCCCTGGGGGGAGTCAGGAAAAACTGTTTTTT. The whole variable domain, remainder taken from reference TRBV7-6 and TRBJ1-4, is GAGVSQSPRYKVTKRGQDVALRCDPISGHVSLYWYRQALGQGPEFLTYFNYEAQQDKSGLPNDRFSAERPEGSISTLTIQRTEQRDSAMYRCASSPGGSQEKLFFGSGTQLSVL.

Here the CDR3 reads CASSIREIDNSPLHF. For the CDR3, the DNA is TGTGCCAGCAGTATTCGAGAAATCGATAATTCACCCCTCCACTTT. The chain couples TRBV5-8 to TRBJ1-6; D remains unclear. Trimming removed 5 bases at V and 5 bases at J, with 14 bases between. Germline lookup yields CDR1 SGHTS and CDR2 YDEGEE. The length of the CDR3 is 15 residues.

The CDR3 nucleotides are TGCGCCAGCAGCCATCCAAGGACAGGGGTGATCCACGAGCAGTACTTC. It specifies CASSHPRTGVIHEQYF. The chain employs TRBV4-1 and TRBJ2-7; 9 nucleotides line up with TRBD1. J was trimmed by 5 bases and V by 3 bases; bases with no gene match: 11. This CDR3 region has 16 residues. Germline values: CDR1 MGHRA, CDR2 YSYEKL.

This clone was picked up a small number of times. The chain employs TRBV30 and TRBJ2-3, with D hard to call. The germline V gene encodes CDR1 GTSNPN and CDR2 SVGIG (reference sequence). V lost 2 bases to trimming and J lost 4 bases, with 4 bases between them. CDR3 size: 11 residues. The CDR3 region has the DNA TGTGCCTGGAGTTCCGCAGATACGCAGTATTTT. It encodes CAWSSADTQYF.

This clone has at least ten counts. This chain links TRBV5-6 with TRBJ2-5; TRBD2 matches at 13 bases. Germline-derived CDR1 and CDR2 are SGHDT and YYEEEE. This CDR3 is 18 amino acids long. V dropped 3 bases and J dropped 4; count of bases not matched to a gene: 12. The CDR3 coding sequence is TGTGCCAGCAGCTCCCTTGGACTAGCGGGGGCCGTGGGAGAGACCCAGTACTTC. Translating gives CASSSLGLAGAVGETQYF.

The chain has TRBV24-1 and TRBJ2-6, with TRBD2 matching 7 bases. V shed 4 bases, J shed 2 bases, and the junction held 4 bases outside the gene matches. CDR1 KGHDR and CDR2 SFDVKD come from the germline V gene. This CDR3 has 16 residues. CDR3 amino acids: CATSEGGFPGANVLTF. CDR3 bases: TGTGCCACCAGTGAGGGAGGGTTTCCTGGGGCCAACGTCCTGACTTTC.

This clone was detected once. J is TRBJ1-2 and V is TRBV30; 10 bases align to TRBD1. The CDR3 covers 14 residues. The ends lost 6 bases at V and 7 bases at J; junction bases unmatched: 11. Germline CDR1 and CDR2: GTSNPN and SVGIG (reference sequence). CDR3 protein: CACPAKDRGFGYTF. The CDR3, as DNA: TGTGCCTGCCCTGCCAAGGACAGGGGGTTTGGCTACACCTTC.

The J gene is TRBJ2-5, the V gene TRBV14, with 9 bases fitting TRBD2. V gave up 5 bases and J gave up 5 bases; unmatched junction bases: 9. CDR1 and CDR2 from the germline V gene are SGHDN and FVKESK. This CDR3 is built from 15 residues. CDR3 loop: CASSYLAGSGETQYF. CDR3 DNA sequence: TGTGCCAGCAGCTACCTAGCGGGGAGCGGGGAGACCCAGTACTTC.

This chain joins TRBV9 and TRBJ1-2, with D unclear. The CDR3 extends over 14 amino acids. Trimming removed 1 base at V and 4 bases at J, with 11 bases between. The germline V gene has CDR1 SGDLS and CDR2 YYNGEE. The CDR3 sequence: CASSVTGGVYGYTF. The CDR3 coding sequence is TGTGCCAGCAGCGTAACCGGAGGCGTCTATGGCTACACCTTC.

This clone was detected once. The rearrangement links TRBV5-8 to TRBJ1-2; 7 bases align to TRBD1. V shed 3 bases and J 4 bases; nucleotides not matched to a gene: 6. CDR1 SGHTS and CDR2 YDEGEE come from the germline V gene. The CDR3 consists of 14 residues. The CDR3 bases are TGTGCCAGCAGCTCTCGGGACAGCCTCTATGGCTACACCTTC. This encodes CASSSRDSLYGYTF.

The chain combines TRBV6-5 with TRBJ2-1; weak D call: TRBD2 (6 bases). Trimming cost V 6 bases and J 6 bases, with 15 bases left between them. The CDR3 is 14 amino acids. Germline-derived CDR1 and CDR2 are MNHEY and SVGAGI. The chain's CDR3 is CASSQGTEGNEQFF. DNA of the CDR3: TGTGCCAGCAGCCAAGGGACGGAGGGCAATGAGCAGTTCTTC.

The V gene is TRBV7-6, the J gene TRBJ2-3; TRBD2 agrees at 9 bases. In germline, CDR1 is SGHVS, CDR2 FNYEAQ. With V trimmed by 1 base and J by 2 bases, 4 bases remained unmatched. This CDR3 comprises 16 residues. This CDR3 reads CASSLGLAGPTDTQYF. The CDR3, as DNA: TGTGCCAGCAGCTTAGGCCTAGCGGGGCCCACAGATACGCAGTATTTT.

The rearrangement uses TRBV7-9 and TRBJ2-7; D perhaps matches TRBD2 (5 bases). Trimming shortened V by 5 bases and J by 2 bases, and 22 bases separated the two germline ends. Germline V gene lookup returns CDR1 SEHNR and CDR2 FQNEAQ (reference sequence). This CDR3 is 17 amino acids long. Here the CDR3 DNA reads TGTGCCAGCAGCCTCCTACCTTGGCAGGCGGGCCCCTACGAGCAGTACTTC. It is translated as CASSLLPWQAGPYEQYF.

This chain links TRBV11-1 with TRBJ2-7; 12 positions match TRBD1. With 4 bases clipped from V and 7 bases from J, the junction kept 5 bases outside the gene matches. The CDR3 contains 14 residues. Germline V gene data show CDR1 as SGHAT and CDR2 as FQDESV (reference sequence). The CDR3 region is CASSSGTGGWEQYF. CDR3 DNA sequence: TGTGCCAGCAGCTCCGGGACAGGGGGCTGGGAGCAGTACTTC.

This sequence joins TRBV5-1 and TRBJ1-5; D unresolved. The CDR3 totals 12 residues. V was cut by 0 bases and J by 6 bases, with 4 bases left in between. Per germline, CDR1 SGHRS and CDR2 YFSETQ. CDR3 protein: CASSLDGQPQHF. The CDR3 DNA follows: TGCGCCAGCAGCTTGGACGGTCAGCCCCAGCATTTT.

In this sample, this clone turned up a few times. The gene calls are TRBV12-3 or TRBV12-4 and TRBJ1-6; no clear D. The length of the CDR3 is 12 residues. Between the trimmed V and J ends, which lost 6 bases and 10 bases, there was a span of 10 bases. In DNA, the CDR3 is TGTGCCAGCAGCCGACAAGGCTCACCCCTCCACTTT. It specifies CASSRQGSPLHF.

This clone was picked up a small number of times. This chain uses TRBV7-9 with TRBJ1-1, with 8 bases fitting TRBD1. Germline assignment: CDR1 SEHNR and CDR2 FQNEAQ (reference sequence). The CDR3 totals 17 residues. The V segment lost 5 bases and the J segment 3 bases; nucleotides outside the gene matches: 14. This CDR3 is CASSRGQDSPFYTEAFF. The CDR3 DNA reads as TGTGCCAGCAGCCGGGGACAGGACTCACCATTTTACACTGAAGCTTTCTTT.

The V gene is TRBV19, the J gene TRBJ1-2; 7 bases are a match to TRBD1. Trimming removed 9 bases from V and 4 bases from J; junction bases left unmatched: 5. The CDR3 is 12 amino acids. Germline V lookup: CDR1 LNHDA, CDR2 SQIVND (reference sequence). This CDR3 reads CASRGTVYGYTF. Here the CDR3 DNA reads TGTGCCAGCAGAGGGACAGTCTATGGCTACACCTTC.